Listed here are 8 T cell receptor beta chains from one sample, sequenced in a study of cytomegalovirus exposure and HLA in healthy donors. The primer mix had 60 Vbeta and 13 Jbeta primers. Measured with immunoSEQ multiplex PCR; TCRdb has only the in-frame clones, and not every one. The repertoire consists of over 150,000 clones, with roughly 74% occurring once and the leading ten covering around 4.7%. Sequencing was carried out using PBMCs. The receptors stem from a male donor in good health and CMV-seronegative.

The chain couples TRBV28 to TRBJ2-7; a possible D gene is TRBD2 (7 bases). The V gene lost 3 bases and the J gene lost 4 bases, with 16 bases spanning the gap. Looked up from germline, CDR1 is MDHEN and CDR2 is SYDVKM. CDR3 size: 15 residues. The CDR3 spells CASSLGGGQGYEQYF. DNA for the CDR3: TGTGCCAGCAGTTTGGGCGGGGGCCAAGGGTACGAGCAGTACTTC.

CDR3 coding DNA: TGTGCCAGCAGTACCGGGACAGGGGACGATACGCAGTATTTT. Protein sequence: CASSTGTGDDTQYF. The chain carries TRBV28 and TRBJ2-3; 10 bases map to TRBD1. V lost 5 bases and J lost 6; bases outside the gene matches: 5. CDR1 and CDR2 (germline): MDHEN, SYDVKM. The CDR3 runs 14 residues. The whole variable domain, filled in from reference TRBV28 and TRBJ2-3, reads DVKVTQSSRYLVKRTGEKVFLECVQDMDHENMFWYRQDPGLGLRLIYFSYDVKMKEKGDIPEGYSVSREKKERFSLILESASTNQTSMYLCASSTGTGDDTQYFGPGTRLTVL.

This clone was detected only once. This chain uses TRBV6-1 with TRBJ1-3; possibly TRBD1 for D (5 bases). CDR3 length equals 15 residues. The germline CDR1 and CDR2 sequences are MNHNS and SASEGT. V was cut by 11 bases and J by 2 bases, with 19 bases left in between. CDR3 nucleotide sequence: TGTGCCTCACGAGGAAGTAGGGGAACTGGAAACACCATATATTTT. The encoded protein is CASRGSRGTGNTIYF.

This chain links TRBV9 with TRBJ2-1; 11 bases map to TRBD1. Germline values: CDR1 SGDLS, CDR2 YYNGEE. The CDR3 sequence is 16 residues long. Losses at the gene ends were 2 bases for V and 1 base for J; bases not matched to a gene: 2. CDR3 amino acids: CASSVRDRGSYNEQFF. The DNA of the CDR3 is TGTGCCAGCAGCGTCCGGGACAGGGGGTCCTACAATGAGCAGTTCTTC.

This clone was counted a single time. The chain couples TRBV28 to TRBJ2-1; no clear D. The V gene's germline CDR1 is MDHEN and CDR2 SYDVKM. The CDR3 is 12 amino acids. The ends were cut back, 6 bases at V and 6 bases at J, with 9 bases in the middle. The chain's CDR3 is CASRPYFNEQFF. In DNA, the CDR3 is TGTGCCAGCAGGCCGTACTTCAATGAGCAGTTCTTC.

The gene calls are TRBV5-1 and TRBJ1-1; TRBD1 matches at 8 bases. This CDR3 is built from 14 residues. Trimming at V came to 5 bases and at J to 4 bases, leaving 7 bases not matched to a gene. The V gene's germline CDR1 is SGHRS and CDR2 YFSETQ. DNA of the CDR3: TGCGCCAGCAGTTTAGGACAGGGCGGCACTGAAGCTTTCTTT. It encodes CASSLGQGGTEAFF.

The J gene is TRBJ2-5, the V gene TRBV7-9; 9 bases agree with TRBD2. Germline CDR1 SEHNR, CDR2 FQNEAQ (reference sequence). With V trimmed by 2 bases and J by 5 bases, 6 bases remained unmatched. This CDR3 comprises 15 residues. The CDR3 sequence is CASSLSSGSWETQYF. As DNA, the CDR3 is TGTGCCAGCAGCTTAAGTAGCGGGAGTTGGGAGACCCAGTACTTC.

This clone showed up just a few times. This rearrangement joins TRBV5-5 to TRBJ2-2, with D maybe TRBD2 (7 bases). Germline CDR1 reads SGHKS; CDR2 reads YYEKEE (reference sequence). V gave up 5 bases and J gave up 3 bases, with 20 bases separating them. The CDR3 totals 17 residues. This CDR3 is CASRPWGGARDTGELFF. CDR3 DNA: TGTGCCAGCAGGCCCTGGGGGGGGGCGCGGGACACCGGGGAGCTGTTTTTT.